Presented here are 24 T cell receptor beta chains from one specimen sequenced in a study of T cell repertoires in cytomegalovirus infection. TCRdb re-called the reads with MiXCR, one entry per CDR3 protein. The sample comprises roughly 760,000 distinct CDR3 sequences, 35% of which are singletons, and around 2.8% rests with the top ten. The sample taken for sequencing was PBMCs. The source of these receptors is a human donor in good health (CMV status not recorded). Some clones in this sample may be carry-over from other donors' samples.

The genes are TRBV2 and TRBJ2-2; D unclear. The CDR3 covers 14 residues. V gave up 5 bases and J gave up 4 bases, with 11 bases separating them. The germline V gene encodes CDR1 SNHLY and CDR2 FYNNEI. CDR3 DNA: TGTGCCAGCAGTCCACGACGCCCCACCGGGGAGCTGTTTTTT. Residues: CASSPRRPTGELFF.

The chain combines TRBV28 with TRBJ1-5, with 8 nucleotides matching TRBD1. Germline V lookup: CDR1 MDHEN, CDR2 SYDVKM. This CDR3 has 19 amino acids. Germline trimming cut 2 bases from V and 0 bases from J; bases unmatched to any gene: 12. The CDR3 nucleotides read TGTGCCAGCAGTTTAAGACAGGGGATTTCTAGCTTTAGCAATCAGCCCCAGCATTTT. This codes for CASSLRQGISSFSNQPQHF.

V is TRBV5-6 and J is TRBJ2-1, with 11 bases matching TRBD2. This CDR3 region has 14 residues. CDR1 is SGHDT, CDR2 YYEEEE, per germline. Losses at the gene ends were 5 bases for V and 9 bases for J; bases not matched to a gene: 7. In DNA, the CDR3 is TGTGCCAGCAGGAATAGCGGGAGGGTCACTGAGCAGTTCTTC. It translates to CASRNSGRVTEQFF.

The V gene is TRBV24-1, the J gene TRBJ2-3; D may be TRBD2 (6 bases). The CDR3 has 16 amino acids. Per the germline V gene, CDR1 is KGHDR and CDR2 is SFDVKD. With 3 bases removed from V and 0 bases from J, the gap between germline ends came to 12 bases. The CDR3 loop reads CATSDPTGTSTDTQYF. The CDR3, as DNA: TGTGCCACCAGTGATCCCACCGGGACTAGCACAGATACGCAGTATTTT.

The chain couples TRBV7-8 to TRBJ1-4; no clear D gene. The length of the CDR3 is 17 residues. CDR1 SGHVS and CDR2 FQNEAQ come from the germline V gene. With 5 bases removed from V and 6 bases from J, the gap between germline ends came to 22 bases. CDR3 DNA sequence: TGTGCCAGCAGCGCTCAGCTTAAGGGAGAGACTGATGAAAAACTGTTTTTT. Its protein is CASSAQLKGETDEKLFF.

This clonotype was recorded a few times. The chain is built from TRBV28 and TRBJ1-6, with 9 bases fitting TRBD1. Germline V lookup: CDR1 MDHEN, CDR2 SYDVKM. This CDR3 region has 19 residues. Trimming cost V 6 bases and J 10 bases; bases outside gene matches: 22. CDR3 in amino acids: CASSPVIGTGRIGESPLHF. The CDR3 DNA follows: TGTGCCAGCAGCCCTGTCATAGGGACAGGGCGGATTGGGGAGTCACCCCTCCACTTT.

This clonotype was counted at least ten times. This chain connects TRBV6-1 to TRBJ2-1; 8 bases fit TRBD2. The germline V gene has CDR1 MNHNS and CDR2 SASEGT. This CDR3 spans 18 amino acids. V trimming: 5 bases; J trimming: 8 bases; junction bases outside the gene matches: 20. The CDR3 is CASSPPGSGRSSVDEQFF. For the CDR3, the DNA is TGTGCCAGCAGTCCCCCGGGGAGCGGGAGATCTTCTGTGGATGAGCAGTTCTTC.

This clonotype was found a few times. This sequence joins TRBV6-5 and TRBJ2-7; tentative D call: TRBD2 (6 bases). This CDR3 spans 15 amino acids. The germline V gene encodes CDR1 MNHEY and CDR2 SVGAGI. V lost 2 bases and J 3 bases, leaving 14 bases between the germline ends. The CDR3 nucleotides read TGTGCCAGCAGTTACATCTGGGAGGCCCACTACGAGCAGTACTTC. Its protein product is CASSYIWEAHYEQYF.

Many counts were recorded for this clonotype. This chain connects TRBV7-8 to TRBJ1-2; 8 nucleotides agree with TRBD1. Germline V gene data show CDR1 as SGHVS and CDR2 as FQNEAQ. This CDR3 is 17 amino acids long. Trimming at V came to 5 bases and at J to 8 bases, leaving 19 bases not matched to a gene. In DNA, the CDR3 is TGTGCCAGCAGCCCTAGCCCCGCAGGACAGGGTAGCGGCGGCTACACCTTC. It specifies CASSPSPAGQGSGGYTF.

This clonotype was seen a few times. The CDR3 sequence is CASRLAGTREQYF. In DNA, the CDR3 is TGTGCCAGCAGGCTAGCGGGGACCCGCGAGCAGTACTTC. The genes are TRBV6-1 and TRBJ2-7, with TRBD2 identical over 9 bases. Germline V gene data show CDR1 as MNHNS and CDR2 as SASEGT. CDR3 length: 13 amino acids. Losses at the gene ends were 6 bases for V and 6 bases for J; bases not matched to a gene: 6.

This clonotype was detected only a few times. The V call is TRBV19, the J call TRBJ2-1, with 9 bases lining up with TRBD1. The V gene end was trimmed by 2 bases and the J gene end by 10 bases; junction bases not matched to a gene: 3. The germline V gene has CDR1 LNHDA and CDR2 SQIVND (reference sequence). The length of the CDR3 is 13 residues. In DNA, the CDR3 is TGTGCCAGTAGTATAATCGGGACAGGGGAGCAGTTCTTC. It codes for CASSIIGTGEQFF.

The rearrangement links TRBV27 to TRBJ1-6, with D perhaps matching TRBD1 (5 bases). The CDR3 totals 14 residues. The V gene's germline CDR1 is MNHEY and CDR2 SMNVEV (reference sequence). V dropped 5 bases and J dropped 4 bases, with 9 bases sitting between them. The CDR3: CASSVEGYNSPLHF. CDR3 nucleotides: TGTGCCAGCAGTGTAGAGGGGTATAATTCACCCCTCCACTTT.

The chain recombines TRBV2 with TRBJ1-5; the D is unclear. V was trimmed by 8 bases and J by 0 bases, leaving 11 bases between them. CDR3 length: 14 amino acids. CDR1 is SNHLY and CDR2 is FYNNEI in the germline V gene. DNA of the CDR3: TGTGCCAGCTGTAGAAGTTTTAGCAATCAGCCCCAGCATTTT. Its protein product is CASCRSFSNQPQHF.

A few counts support this clonotype. The CDR3 protein is CASSLPGLHNEQFF. CDR3 nucleotide sequence: TGTGCCAGCAGTCTCCCGGGACTACACAATGAGCAGTTCTTC. V gene TRBV6-2 or TRBV6-3 combines with J gene TRBJ2-1; TRBD2 matches at 7 bases. The CDR3 covers 14 residues. Germline loops: CDR1 MNHEY, CDR2 SVGEGT. The ends lost 5 bases at V and 5 bases at J; junction bases unmatched: 6.

This clonotype was found many times. The CDR3 sequence: CASSGPARYNEQFF. For the CDR3, the DNA is TGTGCCAGCAGTGGTCCAGCTCGTTACAATGAGCAGTTCTTC. J is TRBJ2-1 and V is TRBV28; D ambiguous. The CDR3 loop spans 14 amino acids. Trimming removed 5 bases at V and 4 bases at J, with 12 bases between. The germline CDR1 and CDR2 sequences are MDHEN and SYDVKM.

In this sample, this clonotype turned up once. The chain employs TRBV29-1 and TRBJ2-5, with 7 nucleotides matching TRBD1. Trimming took 6 bases from V and 9 from J; bases not matched to a gene: 13. CDR3 length: 13 residues. Per germline, CDR1 SQVTM and CDR2 ANQGSEA. This CDR3 reads CSVPGTAGSAQYF. The CDR3 DNA is TGCAGCGTGCCCGGGACAGCAGGATCAGCCCAGTACTTC.

The chain carries TRBV5-1 and TRBJ2-1, with a tentative D call TRBD2 (6 bases). Trimming left V 3 bases short and J 9 bases short, with 19 bases between. Germline values: CDR1 SGHRS, CDR2 YFSETQ. CDR3 length equals 15 residues. The CDR3 loop is CASSWDSRARAEQFF. The DNA for the CDR3 is TGCGCCAGCAGCTGGGACTCTCGGGCAAGAGCTGAGCAGTTCTTC. The full variable domain, with the rest looked up from reference TRBV5-1 and TRBJ2-1, is KAGVTQTPRYLIKTRGQQVTLSCSPISGHRSVSWYQQTPGQGLQFLFEYFSETQRNKGNFPGRFSGRQFSNSRSEMNVSTLELGDSALYLCASSWDSRARAEQFFGPGTRLTVL.

The chain links TRBV6-6 to TRBJ1-2, with no clear D. Between the trimmed V and J ends, which lost 8 bases and 1 base, there was a span of 11 bases. Germline values: CDR1 MNHNY, CDR2 SVGAGI (reference sequence). The CDR3 is made up of 13 amino acids. This CDR3 is CASCITGNYGYTF. CDR3 sequence (DNA): TGTGCCAGCTGTATCACCGGTAACTATGGCTACACCTTC.

This clonotype was recorded a few times. The CDR3 loop is CATRGDRSFDYEQYF. CDR3 in DNA: TGTGCCACAAGAGGGGACAGGTCCTTTGACTACGAGCAGTACTTC. The chain uses TRBV15 and TRBJ2-7; 8 bases fit TRBD1. V shed 9 bases and J 3 bases; nucleotides not matched to a gene: 13. Germline lookup yields CDR1 LNHNV and CDR2 YYDKDF (reference sequence). The CDR3 loop spans 15 amino acids.

The rearrangement uses TRBV20-1 and TRBJ2-1; possibly TRBD2 for D (6 bases). V was pared by 4 bases and J by 9 bases, with 19 bases between. Germline assignment: CDR1 DFQATT and CDR2 SNEGSKA (reference sequence). CDR3 length: 14 residues. CDR3 DNA sequence: TGCAGTGCTACCGTAGGACTAAGGCGTGGTGAGCAGTTCTTC. This codes for CSATVGLRRGEQFF.

The chain is built from TRBV11-1 and TRBJ2-1, with 7 bases that match TRBD1. The V segment lost 8 bases and the J segment 9 bases; nucleotides outside the gene matches: 19. The CDR3 extends over 16 amino acids. Looked up from germline, CDR1 is SGHAT and CDR2 is FQDESV (reference sequence). The CDR3 nucleotides read TGTGCCAGCGGCTGGACTTTCGGCGAGGGGGCAGCTGAGCAGTTCTTC. This sequence encodes CASGWTFGEGAAEQFF.

In regard to this clonotype: One end of the junction does not line up with germline, which may come from a read error. This chain joins TRBV7-6 and TRBJ1-5; 8 bases map to TRBD1. Germline-derived CDR1 and CDR2 are SGHVS and FNYEAQ. The CDR3 has 15 amino acids. CDR3 residues: CASSHWQGAPQPQRF. As DNA, the CDR3 is TGTGCCAGCAGCCATTGGCAGGGGGCGCCTCAGCCCCAGCGTTTT.

This clonotype has at least ten counts. The gene calls are TRBV6-5 and TRBJ2-7, with 7 bases aligning to TRBD2. V shed 5 bases, J shed 4 bases, and the junction held 14 bases outside the gene matches. The CDR3 has 16 residues. CDR1 is MNHEY, CDR2 SVGAGI, per germline. The CDR3 DNA is TGTGCCAGCAGTCCTCCGGGCGCGGGAGTCGGGTACGAGCAGTACTTC. This encodes CASSPPGAGVGYEQYF.

This chain connects TRBV28 to TRBJ1-1, with a tentative D call TRBD1 (6 bases). There are 15 residues in the CDR3. Trimming took 8 bases from V and 4 from J, leaving 20 bases between them. The V gene's germline CDR1 is MDHEN and CDR2 SYDVKM. The CDR3 DNA reads as TGTGCCAGCGGCCCCTTCGGGGGCCTAGCCACTGAAGCTTTCTTT. Its translation is CASGPFGGLATEAFF.